This record looks at one T cell receptor beta chain sequence and its context. At one end, the junction sequence differs from germline, possibly due to a read error. The data stem from a study of cytomegalovirus exposure and HLA in healthy donors. This CDR3 spans 16 amino acids. Germline CDR1 and CDR2: LGHNA and YSLEER. Primers for the PCR totalled 60 Vbeta and 13 Jbeta. TCRdb's table, derived via immunoSEQ multiplex PCR, lists solely in-frame clones and lacks some. The sample has 150,000 to 200,000 clones; the top ten hold about 0.8%. This rearrangement joins TRBV4-3 to TRBJ2-1; 7 bases agree with TRBD1. The TCR originated in a woman aged 18 to 35 in good health and CMV-seropositive. Sequencing used PBMCs. The CDR3 DNA sequence: TGCGCCAGCAGCCAAGTAGGGACAGTCTCCTACAATGGGCAGTTCTTC. Its translation: CASSQVGTVSYNGQFF.